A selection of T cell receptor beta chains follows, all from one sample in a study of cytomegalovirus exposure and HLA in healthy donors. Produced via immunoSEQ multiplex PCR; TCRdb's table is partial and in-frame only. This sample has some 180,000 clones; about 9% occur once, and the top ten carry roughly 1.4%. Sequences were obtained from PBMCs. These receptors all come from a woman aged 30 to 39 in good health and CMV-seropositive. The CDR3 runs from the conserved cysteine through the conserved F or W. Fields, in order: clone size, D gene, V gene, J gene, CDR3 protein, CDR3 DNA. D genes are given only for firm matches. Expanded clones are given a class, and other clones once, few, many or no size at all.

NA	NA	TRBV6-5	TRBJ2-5	CASSYSRHFQETQYF	TGTGCCAGCAGTTACTCGAGGCACTTCCAAGAGACCCAGTACTTC
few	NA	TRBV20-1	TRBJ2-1	CSAQKNEQFF	TGCAGTGCGCAGAAAAATGAGCAGTTCTTC
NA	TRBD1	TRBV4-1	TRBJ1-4	CASSEKTIGQGKGNEKLFF	TGCGCCAGCAGCGAAAAGACCATTGGACAGGGGAAGGGGAATGAAAAACTGTTTTTT
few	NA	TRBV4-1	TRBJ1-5	CASSQEGAINQPQHF	TGCGCCAGCAGCCAAGAGGGGGCGATCAATCAGCCCCAGCATTTT
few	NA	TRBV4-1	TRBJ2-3	CASSQDRTDTQYF	TGCGCCAGCAGCCAAGATAGAACAGATACGCAGTATTTT
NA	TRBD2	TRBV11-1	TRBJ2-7	CASSLGLAGEQYF	TGTGCCAGCAGCTTGGGACTAGCCGGAGAGCAGTACTTC
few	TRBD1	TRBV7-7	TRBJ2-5	CASSLRDRARETQYF	TGTGCCAGCAGCCTCAGGGACAGGGCTCGGGAGACCCAGTACTTC
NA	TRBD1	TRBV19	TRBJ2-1	CASSTRQGAYNEQFF	TGTGCCAGTAGTACCAGACAGGGCGCCTACAATGAGCAGTTCTTC
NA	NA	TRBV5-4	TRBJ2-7	CASSFIAEPPYEQYF	TGTGCCAGCAGCTTCATAGCGGAACCTCCCTACGAGCAGTACTTC
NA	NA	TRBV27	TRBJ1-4	CASSLVGSNEKLFF	TGTGCCAGCAGTTTGGTGGGGAGTAATGAAAAACTGTTTTTT
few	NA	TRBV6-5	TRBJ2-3	CASSYLGAADTQYF	TGTGCCAGCAGTTACCTGGGGGCTGCAGATACGCAGTATTTT
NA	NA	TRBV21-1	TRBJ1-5	CASIEGRGRNQPQHF	TGTGCCAGCATAGAGGGCAGGGGAAGGAATCAGCCCCAGCATTTT
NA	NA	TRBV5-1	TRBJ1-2	CASSFQGGYGYTF	TGCGCCAGCAGCTTTCAGGGTGGCTATGGCTACACCTTC
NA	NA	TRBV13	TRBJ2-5	CASSLPGQETRYF	TGTGCCAGCAGCTTGCCTGGGCAAGAGACCCGGTACTTC
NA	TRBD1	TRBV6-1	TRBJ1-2	CASSWDRGGYTF	TGTGCCAGCAGCTGGGACAGGGGGGGCTACACCTTC
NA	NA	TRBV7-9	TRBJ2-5	CASSLEGLIKETQYF	TGTGCCAGCAGCTTAGAAGGACTGATCAAAGAGACCCAGTACTTC
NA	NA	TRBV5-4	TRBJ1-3	CASSLADSRSGNTIYF	TGTGCCAGCAGCTTGGCCGACAGTCGCTCTGGAAACACCATATATTTT
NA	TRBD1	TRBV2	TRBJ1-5	CASSASDRVPNQPQHF	TGTGCCAGCAGTGCATCGGACAGGGTTCCCAATCAGCCCCAGCATTTT
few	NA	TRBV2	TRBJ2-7	CASNRGSVSYEQYF	TGTGCCAGCAACCGGGGTAGCGTCTCCTACGAGCAGTACTTC
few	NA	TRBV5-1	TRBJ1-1	CASSPRASAVSEAFF	TGCGCCAGCAGCCCGCGGGCTTCCGCTGTATCTGAAGCTTTCTTT
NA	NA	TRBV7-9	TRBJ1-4	CASSYSLESEKLFF	TGTGCCAGCAGCTACAGCCTGGAAAGTGAAAAACTGTTTTTT
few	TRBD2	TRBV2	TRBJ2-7	CASSLLAGAYEQYF	TGTGCCAGCAGCCTACTAGCGGGAGCCTACGAGCAGTACTTC
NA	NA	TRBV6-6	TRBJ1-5	CASSSAGGYNQPQHF	TGTGCCAGCAGTTCCGCCGGGGGGTACAATCAGCCCCAGCATTTT
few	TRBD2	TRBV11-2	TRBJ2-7	CASSFGASGVSYEQYF	TGTGCCAGCAGCTTCGGGGCTAGCGGTGTCTCCTACGAGCAGTACTTC
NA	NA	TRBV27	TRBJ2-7	CASSLSSGYSYEQYF	TGTGCCAGCAGTTTATCCAGCGGGTACTCCTACGAGCAGTACTTC
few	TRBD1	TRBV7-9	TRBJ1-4	CASSLRQGDEKLFF	TGTGCCAGCAGCTTGAGGCAGGGGGATGAAAAACTGTTTTTT
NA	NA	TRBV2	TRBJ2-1	CASSEASILRFF	TGTGCCAGCAGTGAAGCGAGTATTTTGAGGTTCTTC
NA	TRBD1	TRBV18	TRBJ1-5	CASSADRGNQPQHF	TGTGCCAGCTCTGCGGACAGGGGCAATCAGCCCCAGCATTTT
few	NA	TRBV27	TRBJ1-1	CASNPQGTMNTEAFF	TGTGCCAGCAACCCCCAAGGAACTATGAACACTGAAGCTTTCTTT
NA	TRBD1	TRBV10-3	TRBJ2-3	CAISDPQGSGQRFRGTQYF	TGTGCCATCAGTGATCCCCAAGGGTCGGGACAGCGCTTTAGAGGTACGCAGTATTTT
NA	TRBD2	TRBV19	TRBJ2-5	CASSRKLAGAGETQYF	TGTGCCAGTAGTAGGAAACTAGCGGGAGCTGGAGAGACCCAGTACTTC
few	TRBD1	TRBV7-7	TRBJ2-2	CASSPTGAGELFF	TGTGCCAGCAGTCCGACAGGGGCCGGGGAGCTGTTTTTT
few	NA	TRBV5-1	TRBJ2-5	CASSFEWETQYF	TGCGCCAGCAGCTTTGAGTGGGAGACCCAGTACTTC
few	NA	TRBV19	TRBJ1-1	CASGRDGGDTEAFF	TGTGCCAGTGGCCGGGACGGAGGGGACACTGAAGCTTTCTTT
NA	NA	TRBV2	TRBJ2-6	CASSTQGPGSGANVLTF	TGTGCCAGCAGTACACAGGGCCCCGGCTCTGGGGCCAACGTCCTGACTTTC
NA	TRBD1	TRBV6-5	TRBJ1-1	CASSYGDRGNTEAFF	TGTGCCAGCAGTTACGGGGACAGGGGGAACACTGAAGCTTTCTTT
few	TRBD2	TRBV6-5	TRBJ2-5	CASAGLLGETQYF	TGTGCTTCCGCGGGACTATTGGGGGAGACCCAGTACTTC
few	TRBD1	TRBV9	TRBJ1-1	CASSPRTGTNTEAFF	TGTGCCAGCAGCCCGCGGACAGGAACAAACACTGAAGCTTTCTTT
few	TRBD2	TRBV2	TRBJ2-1	CASSGLAGGEQFF	TGTGCCAGCAGTGGGCTAGCGGGTGGGGAGCAGTTCTTC
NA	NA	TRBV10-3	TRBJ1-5	CAIRGQGDQPQHF	TGTGCCATCAGGGGACAAGGGGATCAGCCCCAGCATTTT
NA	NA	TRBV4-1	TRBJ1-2	CASSQVGLGTGGNRF	NA
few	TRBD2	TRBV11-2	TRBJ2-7	CASSSGLAGTGQYF	TGTGCCAGCAGCTCAGGACTAGCGGGAACAGGGCAGTACTTC
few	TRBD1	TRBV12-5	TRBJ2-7	CASGLEGTGIDEQYF	TGTGCTAGTGGTTTGGAGGGGACAGGGATCGACGAGCAGTACTTC
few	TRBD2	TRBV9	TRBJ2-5	CASSPRGGQVETQYF	TGTGCCAGCAGCCCTCGGGGGGGGCAAGTGGAGACCCAGTACTTC